This T cell receptor beta chain was captured in a study of a mutant IDH1 vaccine in newly diagnosed glioma. Study at large: Eight vaccinations reached patients in weeks 1, 3, 5, 7, 11, 15, 19 and 23. Vaccination followed radiotherapy alone by 4-6 weeks, or accompanied temozolomide cycles. Earlier therapy was either radiotherapy, temozolomide, or both, and most got both.

Regarding time point: week 23, last vaccination. Every vaccination contained 300 ug of the mutant IDH1 20-mer peptide and was paired with topical imiquimod. Germline CDR1 and CDR2: LNHDA and SQIVND (reference sequence). The CDR3 covers 15 residues. V lost 4 bases, J lost 4 bases, and 9 bases stayed unmatched. This clone was picked up one time. Its antigen is currently unknown. Libraries were prepared by immunoSEQ multiplex PCR; TCRdb keeps only in-frame clonotypes and omits some of them. The profile shows 30,000 to 40,000 clones, roughly four fifths of them singletons. Sequencing was performed on PBMCs, taken from a glioma patient whose treatment included an IDH1 peptide vaccine. V and J are TRBV19 and TRBJ2-7; 8 bases are a match to TRBD1. The sequence came from a man in his forties with glioma. The CDR3: CASSRSGRGRYEQYF. CDR3 DNA: TGTGCCAGTAGTAGGTCCGGCAGGGGGCGATACGAGCAGTACTTC.